The 24 T cell receptor beta chains listed next were all sequenced from one sample in a study of blood T cells in healthy people across ages. Primed by a sample-barcoded 5' primer and a J-beta primer mix, a second PCR proceeded for 7 to 11 cycles. In TCRdb, the 5' RACE reads were re-called with MiXCR into one record per CDR3 protein. The sample consists of 1.5 million to 2 million distinct CDR3 sequences, under 30% of them appearing once. Material for sequencing was blood. The source is a woman aged 30 to 39 in good health.

This clonotype was observed once. This chain connects TRBV2 to TRBJ2-2, with 8 bases lining up with TRBD2. There are 15 residues in the CDR3. CDR1 is SNHLY, CDR2 FYNNEI, per germline. J was trimmed by 1 base and V by 2 bases; bases with no gene match: 0. CDR3 bases: TGTGCCAGCAGTGAACTAGCGGGGAACACCGGGGAGCTGTTTTTT. Protein: CASSELAGNTGELFF.

The J gene is TRBJ1-1, the V gene TRBV7-9; a weak D match, TRBD1 (6 bases). The CDR3 is 12 residues long. Trimming shortened V by 5 bases and J by 10 bases, and 14 bases separated the two germline ends. Germline assignment: CDR1 SEHNR and CDR2 FQNEAQ (reference sequence). CDR3 DNA sequence: TGTGCCAGCAGCCCGTGGACAGATGCAGCTTTCTTT. This encodes CASSPWTDAAFF.

This clonotype was observed once. V usage is TRBV29-1 and J usage is TRBJ2-7; 9 bases map to TRBD2. V dropped 1 base and J dropped 6; count of bases not matched to a gene: 7. The CDR3 covers 14 residues. Germline V gene data show CDR1 as SQVTM and CDR2 as ANQGSEA. In nucleotides, the CDR3 is TGCAGCGTTGAAGGATCCGGGACTAGCTCCGAGCAGTACTTC. It codes for CSVEGSGTSSEQYF.

This chain connects TRBV20-1 to TRBJ2-6; 10 bases line up with TRBD1. The ends lost 4 bases at V and 2 bases at J; junction bases unmatched: 5. Germline-derived CDR1 and CDR2 are DFQATT and SNEGSKA (reference sequence). This CDR3 has 16 amino acids. The CDR3 reads CSAIDRGRTGANVLTF. The CDR3 nucleotides read TGCAGTGCTATAGACAGGGGGCGGACTGGGGCCAACGTCCTGACTTTC.

This clonotype was picked up many times. V usage is TRBV29-1 and J usage is TRBJ2-5, with TRBD1 matching over 7 bases. CDR1 and CDR2 (germline): SQVTM, ANQGSEA. The CDR3 totals 14 residues. Trimming took 7 bases from V and 2 from J; bases not matched to a gene: 10. The CDR3 region is CSARDRDRQETQYF. Here the CDR3 DNA reads TGCAGCGCCCGAGACCGGGACAGACAAGAGACCCAGTACTTC.

In the case of this clonotype: Being one base from a much bigger clone, this may be a read error. The rearrangement links TRBV29-1 to TRBJ2-1; D ambiguous. With the DNA end fitting TRBJ2-7 better, the J assignment may be wrong. This CDR3 has 11 residues. CDR1 is SQVTM, CDR2 ANQGSEA, per germline. CDR3 DNA: TGCAGCGTTTACTCCTACAATGAGCAGTACTTC. Its translation: CSVYSYNEQYF.

This clonotype was recorded a few times. The chain has TRBV7-9 and TRBJ2-3; TRBD2 matches at 10 bases. CDR1 is SEHNR, CDR2 FQNEAQ, per germline (reference sequence). V shed 5 bases, J shed 4 bases, and the junction held 12 bases outside the gene matches. This CDR3 is built from 17 residues. The CDR3 spells CASSLRRLAGGPDTQYF. In DNA form, the CDR3 reads TGTGCCAGCAGCCTCAGGAGGTTAGCGGGGGGACCAGATACGCAGTATTTT.

The chain has TRBV7-2 and TRBJ2-3; no clear D. CDR1 and CDR2 from the germline V gene are SGHTA and FQGNSA. The ends were cut back, 5 bases at V and 1 base at J, with 19 bases in the middle. This CDR3 spans 17 amino acids. CDR3: CASSRHASRPGTDTQYF. The CDR3 DNA reads TGTGCCAGCAGCCGCCATGCGTCACGCCCCGGCACAGATACGCAGTATTTT.

V is TRBV20-1 and J is TRBJ1-1; D is undetermined. This CDR3 spans 15 amino acids. CDR1 DFQATT and CDR2 SNEGSKA come from the germline V gene (reference sequence). Trimming left V 0 bases short and J 5 bases short, with 16 bases between. Here the CDR3 reads CSARDRRASVTEAFF. The DNA for the CDR3 is TGCAGTGCTAGAGATCGCCGGGCGTCAGTTACTGAAGCTTTCTTT.

This clonotype was detected ten times or more. The V gene is TRBV5-1, the J gene TRBJ2-4; D may be TRBD2 (5 bases). Germline lookup yields CDR1 SGHRS and CDR2 YFSETQ. Between the trimmed V and J ends, which lost 4 bases and 13 bases, there was a span of 15 bases. The CDR3 runs 12 residues. The CDR3 protein is CASSQAFGEQYF. The CDR3 DNA sequence: TGCGCCAGCAGCCAGGCCTTCGGGGAGCAGTACTTC.

As concerns this clonotype: An end of the junction does not agree with germline; a read error may underlie this. The chain carries TRBV12-3 or TRBV12-4 and TRBJ2-5; the D call may be TRBD1 or TRBD2 (5 bases each). The J call may be faulty, since TRBJ2-7 better matches the DNA end. The CDR3 loop spans 13 amino acids. CDR3 region: CACSLGVGYEQYF. The CDR3 DNA reads TGTGCCTGCAGTTTGGGGGTGGGGTACGAGCAGTACTTC.

The sample holds a few counts of this clonotype. This chain joins TRBV7-9 and TRBJ2-7, with D hard to call. The CDR3 sequence is 13 residues long. V lost 1 base, J lost 3 bases, and 7 bases lay in between. CDR1 SEHNR and CDR2 FQNEAQ come from the germline V gene (reference sequence). The CDR3 coding sequence is TGTGCCAGCAGCTTAGACGCCGTCTACGAGCAGTACTTC. Amino acid sequence: CASSLDAVYEQYF.

This clonotype was seen only a few times. The V and J genes are TRBV4-2 and TRBJ2-7; D gene ambiguous. Trimming took off 0 bases at V and 6 bases at J, with 12 bases between the two ends. CDR3 length: 14 amino acids. Per the germline V gene, CDR1 is LGHNA and CDR2 is YNFKEQ. The CDR3 sequence is CASSQDREALEQYF. The CDR3 nucleotides are TGTGCCAGCAGCCAAGATAGGGAAGCGCTCGAGCAGTACTTC.

V usage is TRBV5-1 and J usage is TRBJ2-7; TRBD1 is a possible D gene (6 bases). Trimming cost V 0 bases and J 3 bases, with 13 bases left between them. Per germline, CDR1 SGHRS and CDR2 YFSETQ. This CDR3 has 15 residues. For the CDR3, the DNA is TGCGCCAGCAGCTTGGACAGGGCCCCTCTCTACGAGCAGTACTTC. It is translated as CASSLDRAPLYEQYF.

This clonotype was recorded a few times. The rearrangement joins TRBV18 to TRBJ2-7, with a tentative D call TRBD2 (5 bases). Per the germline V gene, CDR1 is KGHSH and CDR2 is LQKENI. Trimming pared 0 bases from V and 1 base from J, leaving 10 bases between. The CDR3 is 15 residues long. In DNA, the CDR3 is TGTGCCAGCTCACCACCTAGCGCCTTATCCTACGAGCAGTACTTC. Translation: CASSPPSALSYEQYF.

The CDR3 coding sequence is TGCAGCGTCCGTAGCGGACAACTAAACAATGGCTACACCTTC. Encoded protein: CSVRSGQLNNGYTF. This chain connects TRBV29-1 to TRBJ1-2; the D gene is possibly TRBD1 (5 bases). V lost 6 bases and J lost 6, with 20 bases in between. CDR3 size: 14 residues. Per germline, CDR1 SQVTM and CDR2 ANQGSEA. The full variable domain, with the rest looked up from reference TRBV29-1 and TRBJ1-2, is SAVISQKPSRDICQRGTSLTIQCQVDSQVTMMFWYRQQPGQSLTLIATANQGSEATYESGFVIDKFPISRPNLTFSTLTVSNMSPEDSSIYLCSVRSGQLNNGYTFGSGTRLTVV.

Of note for this clonotype: At one end the junction does not follow the germline gene, possibly because of a read error. The chain links TRBV3-1 to TRBJ1-4, with D uncertain. The germline gives CDR1 LGHDT, CDR2 YNNKEL (reference sequence). CDR3 length: 13 residues. The chain's CDR3 is CAGSLREYEKLFF. The CDR3 coding sequence is TGTGCCGGCAGCCTCCGGGAGTATGAAAAACTGTTTTTT.

There are a few counts of this clonotype. This chain joins TRBV7-2 and TRBJ1-5; 8 bases map to TRBD1. CDR3 size: 15 residues. Looked up from germline, CDR1 is SGHTA and CDR2 is FQGNSA. J gave up 9 bases and V 5 bases, and 12 bases lay outside the gene matches. CDR3 amino acids: CASSPRQGQILPQHF. CDR3 DNA: TGTGCCAGCAGCCCACGACAGGGGCAGATATTGCCCCAGCATTTT.

The chain is built from TRBV9 and TRBJ2-5; TRBD2 aligns across 10 bases. Trimming removed 5 bases from V and 3 bases from J; junction bases left unmatched: 13. Germline values: CDR1 SGDLS, CDR2 YYNGEE. This CDR3 comprises 17 residues. DNA of the CDR3: TGTGCCAGCAGTCCAGGGGAGCGGGAGGGACTAAAAGAGACCCAGTACTTC. Translation gives CASSPGEREGLKETQYF.

J is TRBJ1-4 and V is TRBV7-9; D perhaps matches TRBD1 (6 bases). This CDR3 region has 15 residues. V was trimmed by 6 bases and J by 3 bases, leaving 14 bases between them. CDR1 and CDR2 (germline): SEHNR, FQNEAQ (reference sequence). The CDR3 DNA reads as TGTGCCAGCAGTTTCACACAGGGATCTAATGAAAAACTGTTTTTT. Translating gives CASSFTQGSNEKLFF.

This chain joins TRBV29-1 and TRBJ2-3, with TRBD1 matching 8 bases. Trimming removed 5 bases from V and 3 bases from J; junction bases left unmatched: 10. This CDR3 spans 15 amino acids. Germline CDR1 reads SQVTM; CDR2 reads ANQGSEA. The CDR3 sequence is CSVPPDRVGTDTQYF. The DNA for the CDR3 is TGCAGCGTTCCGCCGGACAGGGTTGGGACAGATACGCAGTATTTT.

The gene calls are TRBV5-1 and TRBJ2-5, with 9 bases identical to TRBD2. The closer fit of TRBJ2-7 to the DNA end suggests the J call may be wrong. The CDR3 is 15 residues long. Germline V gene data show CDR1 as SGHRS and CDR2 as YFSETQ. The CDR3 here is CASRRSGSEFREQYF. Here the CDR3 DNA reads TGCGCCAGCCGCCGTAGCGGGAGTGAATTCCGCGAGCAGTACTTC.

There are many counts of this clonotype. The rearrangement uses TRBV7-9 and TRBJ2-7, with a possible D match to TRBD2 (6 bases). The CDR3 has 15 residues. V was shortened by 4 bases and J by 2 bases, with 15 bases between the two germline ends. Per the germline V gene, CDR1 is SEHNR and CDR2 is FQNEAQ (reference sequence). The DNA for the CDR3 is TGTGCCAGCAGCTCCGTCGGAGGGCTGCCCTACGAGCAGTACTTC. This sequence encodes CASSSVGGLPYEQYF.

Here the CDR3 reads CASSQTEYNSPLHF. The CDR3, as DNA: TGCGCCAGCAGCCAGACAGAGTATAATTCACCCCTCCACTTT. The rearrangement uses TRBV5-1 and TRBJ1-6, with D possibly being TRBD1 (5 bases). Germline CDR1 is SGHRS and CDR2 is YFSETQ. V was shortened by 4 bases and J by 4 bases, with 9 bases between the two germline ends. CDR3 length: 14 amino acids.